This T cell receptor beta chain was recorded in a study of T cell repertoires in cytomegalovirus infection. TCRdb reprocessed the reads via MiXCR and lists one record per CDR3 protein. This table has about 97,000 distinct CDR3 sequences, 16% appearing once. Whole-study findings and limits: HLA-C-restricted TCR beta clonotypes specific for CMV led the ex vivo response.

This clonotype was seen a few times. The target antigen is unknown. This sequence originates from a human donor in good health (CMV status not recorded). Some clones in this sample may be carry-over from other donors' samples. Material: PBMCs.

DNA of the CDR3: TGTGCCATCAGTGAGTCGACAGACGGGGAGACCCAGTACTTC. Translation gives CAISESTDGETQYF. The chain has TRBV10-3 and TRBJ2-5, with a weak D call TRBD1 (5 bases). The CDR3 has 14 amino acids. The germline V gene has CDR1 ENHRY and CDR2 SYGVKD. V was trimmed by 0 bases and J by 5 bases, leaving 10 bases between them.